This TCR beta chain was captured by sequencing in a study of blood T cell repertoires in COVID-19. Produced via immunoSEQ multiplex PCR; TCRdb's table is partial and in-frame only. The sample carries around 98,000 clones, approximately 80% recorded once. This CDR3 comprises 11 residues. V lost 5 bases to trimming and J lost 5 bases, with 9 bases between them. Germline V gives CDR1 DFQATT, CDR2 SNEGSKA (reference sequence). The specimen was peripheral blood. The sequence came from a man between 65 and 80 years old with active or convalescent COVID-19. This rearrangement joins TRBV20-1 to TRBJ2-5, with D perhaps TRBD1 (5 bases). The CDR3: CSAWGMETQYF. The CDR3 region has the DNA TGCAGTGCTTGGGGCATGGAGACCCAGTACTTC.